The next 27 T cell receptor beta chains were all read from a single sample in a study of OX40 agonist ivuxolimab in advanced cancers. The protocol used for the library was the immunoSEQ multiplex PCR assay. What TCRdb holds here is the immuneACCESS table cut down to in-frame rearrangements. Part of the clones is not present; checked against another copy, under half of the missing clones reflect an unresolved V gene, and the others are unexplained. Present in this sample are more than 100,000 clones, about nine tenths of which were seen just once. The ten biggest clones cover around 0.99% of the sample. The input for sequencing was CD4+ or CD8+ T cells sorted from blood, taken in a trial of the OX40 agonist ivuxolimab. The receptor source for this set is an adult with an advanced solid tumor such as melanoma, head and neck, liver or kidney cancer.

The chain couples TRBV19 to TRBJ2-7, with TRBD1 matching over 9 bases. Germline CDR1 is LNHDA and CDR2 is SQIVND (reference sequence). The CDR3 extends over 14 amino acids. Losses at the gene ends were 1 base for V and 6 bases for J; bases not matched to a gene: 4. In nucleotides, the CDR3 is TGTGCCAGTAGTATAGGGGACAGGGACGGCGAGCAGTACTTC. Translated: CASSIGDRDGEQYF.

V usage is TRBV28 and J usage is TRBJ1-3, with D uncertain. Trimming removed 2 bases from V and 16 bases from J, with 18 bases in between. Germline V CDR1 and CDR2: MDHEN, SYDVKM. The CDR3 loop spans 13 amino acids. The CDR3 nucleotides are TGTGCCAGCAGTTTACCAAATAGGAGGGCTTTTTATTTT. It yields the protein CASSLPNRRAFYF. Full variable domain (remainder filled in from reference TRBV28 and TRBJ1-3): DVKVTQSSRYLVKRTGEKVFLECVQDMDHENMFWYRQDPGLGLRLIYFSYDVKMKEKGDIPEGYSVSREKKERFSLILESASTNQTSMYLCASSLPNRRAFYFGEGSWLTVV.

The gene calls are TRBV19 and TRBJ2-3, with D perhaps TRBD1 (6 bases). V lost 7 bases, J lost 1 base, and 12 bases lay in between. The CDR3 has 14 amino acids. Germline V gene lookup returns CDR1 LNHDA and CDR2 SQIVND (reference sequence). This chain's CDR3 is CASKAGAGTDTQYF. The CDR3 DNA reads as TGTGCCAGTAAGGCAGGGGCAGGCACAGATACGCAGTATTTT. Together with reference TRBV19 and TRBJ2-3, the CDR3 gives the full variable domain: DGGITQSPKYLFRKEGQNVTLSCEQNLNHDAMYWYRQDPGQGLRLIYYSQIVNDFQKGDIAEGYSVSREKKESFPLTVTSAQKNPTAFYLCASKAGAGTDTQYFGPGTRLTVL.

The rearrangement joins TRBV5-1 to TRBJ2-7, with 9 bases aligning to TRBD2. Looked up from germline, CDR1 is SGHRS and CDR2 is YFSETQ. The CDR3 contains 14 residues. V gave up 5 bases and J gave up 6 bases; unmatched junction bases: 9. This CDR3 reads CASRPLAGYGEQYF. The CDR3 nucleotides are TGCGCCAGCAGGCCCCTAGCGGGATACGGCGAGCAGTACTTC.

J is TRBJ2-1 and V is TRBV15; a weak D match, TRBD2 (5 bases). The germline V gene has CDR1 LNHNV and CDR2 YYDKDF (reference sequence). V was cut by 5 bases and J by 7 bases, with 18 bases left in between. This CDR3 has 15 residues. CDR3 sequence: CATSRAWAAGNEQFF. CDR3 nucleotide sequence: TGTGCCACCAGCCGGGCATGGGCGGCGGGTAATGAGCAGTTCTTC.

This chain joins TRBV28 and TRBJ2-3; TRBD2 agrees at 14 bases. Losses at the gene ends were 4 bases for V and 6 bases for J; bases not matched to a gene: 9. Germline V lookup: CDR1 MDHEN, CDR2 SYDVKM. The CDR3 spans 17 residues. The CDR3 region has the DNA TGTGCCAGCAGTTCGGCCGGGACTAGCGGGAGTTACGATACGCAGTATTTT. As protein: CASSSAGTSGSYDTQYF.

This rearrangement joins TRBV7-2 to TRBJ1-5; D unclear. The V end lost 3 bases, the J end lost 3 bases, and 9 bases lay between the germline ends. Germline CDR1 SGHTA, CDR2 FQGNSA. The CDR3 is 14 residues long. In nucleotides, the CDR3 is TGTGCCAGCAGCTTCGGGGTCCCCAATCAGCCCCAGCATTTT. Encoded protein: CASSFGVPNQPQHF.

The chain is built from TRBV11-2 and TRBJ2-7, with D perhaps matching TRBD1 (6 bases). In germline, CDR1 is SGHAT, CDR2 FQNNGV. The CDR3 runs 15 residues. V lost 0 bases, J lost 2 bases, and 11 bases lay in between. As DNA, the CDR3 is TGTGCCAGCAGCTTAGAGAGGGGGAGCGCCTACGAGCAGTACTTC. This codes for CASSLERGSAYEQYF.

The rearrangement links TRBV6-5 to TRBJ2-7; TRBD1 might be the D (5 bases). The V gene's germline CDR1 is MNHEY and CDR2 SVGAGI. V lost 7 bases to trimming and J lost 3 bases, with 13 bases between them. CDR3 length: 13 amino acids. The CDR3 nucleotides are TGTGCCAGCACCCACCGGCAGGGCTACGAGCAGTACTTC. Translating gives CASTHRQGYEQYF.

J is TRBJ2-7 and V is TRBV9, with D unclear. The CDR3 length is 14 residues. Germline assignment: CDR1 SGDLS and CDR2 YYNGEE. Trimming removed 4 bases from V and 3 bases from J, with 14 bases in between. This chain's CDR3 is CASSPMTKNYEQYF. DNA for the CDR3: TGTGCCAGCAGCCCCATGACCAAGAACTACGAGCAGTACTTC.

The genes are TRBV7-9 and TRBJ1-1; perhaps TRBD1 as D (6 bases). This CDR3 comprises 14 residues. With 5 bases removed from V and 3 bases from J, the gap between germline ends came to 13 bases. The germline CDR1 and CDR2 sequences are SEHNR and FQNEAQ (reference sequence). The CDR3, as DNA: TGTGCCAGCAGCCCGGGGGCGGGGCACACTGAAGCTTTCTTT. Translating gives CASSPGAGHTEAFF.

The chain couples TRBV6-6 to TRBJ1-2; no reliable D call. The CDR3 is 11 residues long. The germline gives CDR1 MNHNY, CDR2 SVGAGI (reference sequence). Trimming left V 6 bases short and J 4 bases short, with 6 bases between. In DNA form, the CDR3 reads TGTGCCAGCAGCCCATCCTATGGCTACACCTTC. It is translated as CASSPSYGYTF.

The rearrangement uses TRBV7-9 and TRBJ1-2, with TRBD1 as a possible D gene (5 bases). The CDR3 covers 15 residues. CDR1 SEHNR and CDR2 FQNEAQ come from the germline V gene (reference sequence). V lost 5 bases and J 4 bases, leaving 17 bases between the germline ends. The CDR3 DNA is TGTGCCAGCAGCCCCTGGGCGGGGGACCCCTATGGCTACACCTTC. Its protein product is CASSPWAGDPYGYTF.

This sequence joins TRBV28 and TRBJ2-5; 7 nucleotides align to TRBD2. The CDR3 covers 15 residues. Germline trimming cut 3 bases from V and 7 bases from J; bases unmatched to any gene: 11. Germline V gene data show CDR1 as MDHEN and CDR2 as SYDVKM. CDR3 nucleotides: TGTGCCAGCAGTTTTATGGGAGGGCCCACTGGGACCCAGTACTTC. Amino acid sequence: CASSFMGGPTGTQYF.

This rearrangement joins TRBV19 to TRBJ1-2; TRBD1 aligns across 7 bases. This CDR3 spans 14 amino acids. The junction had 5 bases not matched to a gene; V was cut back by 1 base and J by 6 bases. Germline lookup yields CDR1 LNHDA and CDR2 SQIVND (reference sequence). The CDR3 DNA follows: TGTGCCAGTAGTATAGCATGGGACAGTGATGGCTACACCTTC. This encodes CASSIAWDSDGYTF.

The chain's CDR3 is CASSSSHYEQYF. DNA for the CDR3: TGCGCCAGCAGTTCGAGCCATTACGAGCAGTACTTC. This chain links TRBV5-1 with TRBJ2-7, with D unclear. V lost 5 bases and J lost 4, with 10 bases in between. The CDR3 spans 12 residues. Per the germline V gene, CDR1 is SGHRS and CDR2 is YFSETQ.

The rearrangement joins TRBV27 to TRBJ1-6; possible D gene TRBD1, 5 bases. CDR3 length: 14 residues. Per germline, CDR1 MNHEY and CDR2 SMNVEV (reference sequence). The V and J ends lost 6 bases and 7 bases respectively, with 13 bases between them. The CDR3 reads CASRGVGGNSPLHF. CDR3 DNA: TGTGCCAGCAGAGGGGTGGGGGGAAATTCACCCCTCCACTTT.

The chain employs TRBV7-3 and TRBJ2-7, with D perhaps matching TRBD1 or TRBD2 (7 bases each). The V end lost 2 bases, the J end lost 7 bases, and 21 bases lay between the germline ends. The CDR3 length is 16 residues. Germline loops: CDR1 SGHTA, CDR2 FQGTGA. The CDR3 DNA sequence: TGTGCCAGCAGCTTAGGTAGAGTAAGCGGGACAGAAGAGCAGTACTTC. Its translation is CASSLGRVSGTEEQYF.

This chain joins TRBV19 and TRBJ2-7, with D possibly being TRBD1 (5 bases). CDR1 LNHDA and CDR2 SQIVND come from the germline V gene (reference sequence). The CDR3 runs 16 residues. The germline V and J ends were trimmed by 4 bases and 2 bases, with 18 bases remaining between them. DNA for the CDR3: TGTGCCAGTAGTACCCCAGCAGGGTCACCCGCCTACGAGCAGTACTTC. Its translation is CASSTPAGSPAYEQYF.

This clone has only a few counts. The chain carries TRBV6-6 and TRBJ1-2, with TRBD1 matching over 12 bases. In germline, CDR1 is MNHNY, CDR2 SVGAGI (reference sequence). Germline trimming cut 2 bases from V and 7 bases from J; bases unmatched to any gene: 5. This CDR3 is 15 amino acids long. CDR3 nucleotides: TGTGCCAGCAGTTACGGGACAGGGGGCGATGTTGGCTACACCTTC. It is translated as CASSYGTGGDVGYTF.

This chain joins TRBV19 and TRBJ1-3; maybe TRBD1 (5 bases). Germline CDR1 is LNHDA and CDR2 is SQIVND (reference sequence). Trimming shortened V by 6 bases and J by 0 bases, and 12 bases separated the two germline ends. The CDR3 consists of 15 residues. This CDR3 reads CASSLGPFSGNTIYF. The CDR3 DNA follows: TGTGCCAGTAGCCTGGGACCGTTCTCTGGAAACACCATATATTTT.

CDR3 sequence reads: CASSSILAGGRRDEQFF. The CDR3 DNA follows: TGTGCCAGCAGCTCCATTTTAGCGGGAGGACGCAGGGATGAGCAGTTCTTC. This chain uses TRBV7-9 with TRBJ2-1; 10 nucleotides line up with TRBD2. The CDR3 has 17 residues. J was trimmed by 8 bases and V by 4 bases; bases with no gene match: 14. Germline values: CDR1 SEHNR, CDR2 FQNEAQ (reference sequence).

V gene TRBV28 combines with J gene TRBJ2-7; 10 bases match TRBD2. Germline-derived CDR1 and CDR2 are MDHEN and SYDVKM. The CDR3 is made up of 16 amino acids. The V and J ends lost 5 bases and 1 base, in that order; junction bases with no gene match: 8. The CDR3 region has the DNA TGTGCCAGCAGTCCCCTAGCGGGAGACACGTCCTACGAGCAGTACTTC. Translating it yields CASSPLAGDTSYEQYF.

The J gene is TRBJ2-1, the V gene TRBV2; the match to TRBD1 covers 7 bases. Per the germline V gene, CDR1 is SNHLY and CDR2 is FYNNEI. The CDR3 contains 15 residues. V lost 7 bases and J lost 0; bases outside the gene matches: 6. CDR3 DNA: TGTGCCAGCACCCGACAGGGAACCTCCTACAATGAGCAGTTCTTC. It is translated as CASTRQGTSYNEQFF.

V and J are TRBV7-2 and TRBJ1-1; possible D gene TRBD1, 5 bases. Germline V gene lookup returns CDR1 SGHTA and CDR2 FQGNSA. The CDR3 consists of 15 residues. V was shortened by 5 bases and J by 2 bases, with 15 bases between the two germline ends. Here the CDR3 reads CASSLQTADNTEAFF. The CDR3 DNA reads as TGTGCCAGCAGCCTCCAGACAGCCGATAACACTGAAGCTTTCTTT.

The V gene is TRBV2, the J gene TRBJ2-1, with 7 bases lining up with TRBD1. Germline V CDR1 and CDR2: SNHLY, FYNNEI. V shed 6 bases and J 7 bases; nucleotides not matched to a gene: 9. The CDR3 covers 14 residues. CDR3 DNA sequence: TGTGCCAGCAGGGAGATGACAGGGTCGAATGAGCAGTTCTTC. This sequence encodes CASREMTGSNEQFF.

The rearrangement links TRBV16 to TRBJ1-1, with TRBD1 matching 9 bases. Germline trimming cut 5 bases from V and 2 bases from J; bases unmatched to any gene: 3. The V gene's germline CDR1 is KGHSY and CDR2 FQNENV. The CDR3 extends over 14 amino acids. The CDR3 nucleotides are TGTGCCAGCAGCTGGACAGGGGATAACACTGAAGCTTTCTTT. Protein: CASSWTGDNTEAFF.